These T cell receptor beta chains were read from a single sample in a study of cytomegalovirus exposure and HLA in healthy donors. Sequencing was performed with immunoSEQ multiplex PCR; in TCRdb, only in-frame clones are kept and a portion is missing. The sample consists of approximately 100,000 clones, around 80% of them appearing once. Source material: PBMCs. The receptors were sampled from a woman aged 40 to 50 in good health and CMV-seronegative. The CDR3 runs from the conserved cysteine through the conserved F or W. The D gene is left open where the match is weak. The size entry is marked missing in some rows and otherwise reads once, few, many or a size class.

size | J | V | D | CDR3 | DNA
- | TRBJ2-3 | TRBV7-2 | - | CASSLAEDTQYF | TGTGCCAGCAGCTTAGCAGAGGATACGCAGTATTTT
- | TRBJ1-4 | TRBV7-9 | - | CASSTRQANEKLFF | TGTGCCAGCAGCACCCGACAGGCGAATGAAAAACTGTTTTTT
- | TRBJ2-7 | TRBV18 | - | CASSSGTKSYEQYF | TGTGCCAGCTCATCCGGGACAAAGTCCTACGAGCAGTACTTC
- | TRBJ1-1 | TRBV19 | TRBD1 | CATRDRGGMNTEAFF | TGTGCCACCAGAGACAGGGGGGGTATGAACACTGAAGCTTTCTTT
- | TRBJ1-4 | TRBV9 | - | CASSVDGLTNEKLFF | TGTGCCAGCAGCGTAGATGGGCTAACTAATGAAAAACTGTTTTTT
- | TRBJ1-1 | TRBV7-9 | TRBD1 | CASSLAWTGLSPEAFF | TGTGCCAGCAGCTTAGCATGGACAGGGTTATCGCCTGAAGCTTTCTTT
- | TRBJ2-1 | TRBV4-3 | TRBD2 | CASSQDIAGEEHTYNEQFF | TGCGCCAGCAGCCAAGATATAGCGGGAGAGGAGCACACCTACAATGAGCAGTTCTTC
once | TRBJ1-6 | TRBV18 | TRBD1 | CASSQDRASPLHF | TGTGCCAGCTCACAGGACAGGGCTTCACCCCTCCACTTT
- | TRBJ1-1 | TRBV21-1 | - | CASNPRGNTEAFF | TGTGCCAGCAACCCAAGGGGGAACACTGAAGCTTTCTTT
- | TRBJ2-1 | TRBV29-1 | - | CSAKRGTGNNEQFF | TGCAGCGCCAAACGGGGTACCGGCAACAATGAGCAGTTCTTC
few | TRBJ2-1 | TRBV7-2 | - | CASSLRGNNEQFF | TGTGCCAGCAGCTTGAGGGGGAACAATGAGCAGTTCTTC
- | TRBJ1-2 | TRBV18 | - | CASSRETRPTNYGYTF | TGTGCCAGCTCACGAGAGACACGACCTACTAACTATGGCTACACCTTC
few | TRBJ2-1 | TRBV29-1 | - | CSVELQTGRINEQFF | TGCAGCGTTGAATTGCAGACAGGTCGGATCAATGAGCAGTTCTTC
few | TRBJ1-4 | TRBV5-1 | - | CASSLGRPTNEKLFF | TGCGCCAGCAGCTTGGGGCGGCCAACTAATGAAAAACTGTTTTTT
- | TRBJ2-1 | TRBV28 | TRBD2 | CASISGGGRDEQFF | TGTGCCAGCATAAGCGGGGGGGGCCGGGATGAGCAGTTCTTC
- | TRBJ2-3 | TRBV7-2 | - | CASSPLASSTDTQYF | TGTGCCAGCAGCCCCCTAGCGTCTAGCACAGATACGCAGTATTTT
- | TRBJ1-4 | TRBV5-4 | TRBD1 | CASSLAQGALNEKLFF | TGTGCCAGCAGCTTGGCTCAGGGGGCCCTAAATGAAAAACTGTTTTTT
- | TRBJ2-2 | TRBV29-1 | TRBD2 | CSVETLAGNTGELFF | TGCAGCGTTGAAACACTAGCGGGGAACACCGGGGAGCTGTTTTTT
- | TRBJ2-2 | TRBV19 | TRBD2 | CASRRGGAAGELFF | TGTGCCAGTAGACGCGGGGGGGCCGCCGGGGAGCTGTTTTTT
- | TRBJ2-7 | TRBV18 | TRBD1 | CASRTGSHEQYF | TGTGCCAGCCGGACAGGTTCCCACGAGCAGTACTTC
- | TRBJ2-7 | TRBV6-5 | - | CASSSRTPPYEQYF | TGTGCCAGCAGTTCCCGGACTCCTCCCTACGAGCAGTACTTC
- | TRBJ1-2 | TRBV18 | - | CASSADRSYTF | TGTGCCAGCTCAGCTGACAGAAGCTACACCTTC
- | TRBJ2-2 | TRBV2 | TRBD2 | CASSGLANTGELFF | TGTGCCAGCTCTGGACTAGCGAACACCGGGGAGCTGTTTTTT
- | TRBJ1-1 | TRBV5-1 | TRBD1 | CASSLRGGVGLGTEAFF | TGCGCCAGCAGCTTGAGAGGGGGCGTCGGTCTAGGCACTGAAGCTTTCTTT
- | TRBJ2-1 | TRBV5-1 | - | CASSLGGTTSYNEQFF | TGCGCCAGCAGCTTGGGCGGTACCACCTCCTACAATGAGCAGTTCTTC
- | TRBJ2-7 | TRBV5-4 | TRBD1 | CASSADRGNEQYF | TGTGCCAGCAGCGCCGACAGGGGCAACGAGCAGTACTTC